This T cell receptor beta chain comes out of a study of neurological immune-mediated disorders. Every sequencing run produced over 160 million TCR-beta sequences, and the sequences from any one run covered 15-18 subjects. TCRdb redid the calling of the 5' RACE reads with MiXCR, one entry per CDR3 protein. Of under 60,000 distinct CDR3 sequences in the sample, approximately 10% are singletons; the top ten hold approximately 21%. In germline, CDR1 is SGHRS, CDR2 YFSETQ. This CDR3 spans 13 amino acids. The V gene lost 4 bases and the J gene lost 8 bases, with 13 bases spanning the gap. This clonotype was recorded at least ten times.

The specimen sequenced was PBMCs. This chain links TRBV5-1 with TRBJ2-1; D perhaps matches TRBD2 (7 bases). This receptor was taken from a woman between 40 and 55 years old with HTLV-1-associated myelopathy (HAM/TSP). CDR3 bases: TGCGCCAGCAGCCGGGGGGCAGGGGATGAGCAGTTCTTC. This codes for CASSRGAGDEQFF.